The following is a T cell receptor beta chain sequence with its context. Its antigen is unidentified. The treatment denotes: approximately nine-day PBMC culture with coronavirus spike peptide pools or control peptides (ViraFEST assay). Samples of CD4+ T cells were obtained from the unexposed donor before the COVID-19 pandemic (2011-2018). Half-medium changes with fresh IL-2 medium occurred on days 3 and 7. The data derive from a study of vaccination and CD4 T cells after COVID-19. Whole-study context: Six males and four females constituted the convalescent cohort, two of whom were Hispanic. Overlapping spike peptides from SARS-CoV-2, HCoV-NL63, HCoV-OC43 and HCoV-229E served to stimulate the cells.

The assay that was used to sequence DNA from cultured CD4+ T cells was the Oncomine TCR Beta short-read assay. TCRdb reprocessed the PCR reads with MiXCR, giving one entry per CDR3 protein. The sample gives about 2,200 distinct CDR3 sequences, 46% of which show up once; over 55% is in the top ten. The CDR3 sequence is 15 residues long. With V trimmed by 6 bases and J by 6 bases, 6 bases remained unmatched. The receptor's source is a human donor in good health. J is TRBJ2-3 and V is TRBV12-3 or TRBV12-4; 13 nucleotides agree with TRBD2. Sample: CD4+ T cells from blood, cultured in vitro. The CDR3 region is CASSWTSGGSDTQYF. The CDR3 coding sequence is TGTGCCAGCAGCTGGACTAGCGGGGGTTCTGATACGCAGTATTTT.